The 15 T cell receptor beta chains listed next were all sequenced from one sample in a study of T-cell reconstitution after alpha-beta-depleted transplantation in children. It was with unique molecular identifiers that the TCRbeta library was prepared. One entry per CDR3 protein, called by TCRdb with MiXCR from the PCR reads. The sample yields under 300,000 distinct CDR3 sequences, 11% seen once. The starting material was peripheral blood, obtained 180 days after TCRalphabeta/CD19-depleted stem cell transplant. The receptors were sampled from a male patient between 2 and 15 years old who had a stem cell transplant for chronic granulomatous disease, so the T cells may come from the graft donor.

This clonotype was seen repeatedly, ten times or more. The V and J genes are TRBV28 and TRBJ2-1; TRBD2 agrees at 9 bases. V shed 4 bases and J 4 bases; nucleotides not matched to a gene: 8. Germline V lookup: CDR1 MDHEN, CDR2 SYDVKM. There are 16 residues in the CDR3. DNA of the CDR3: TGTGCCAGCAGTTCCCTGGCGGGAGGGACTTACAATGAGCAGTTCTTC. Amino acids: CASSSLAGGTYNEQFF.

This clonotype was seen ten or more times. The CDR3 loop is CASGHRYEQYF. The CDR3 bases are TGTGCCAGCGGACACCGCTACGAGCAGTACTTC. The V call is TRBV28, the J call TRBJ2-7; possible D gene TRBD1, 5 bases. CDR3 length: 11 residues. From germline, CDR1 is MDHEN and CDR2 SYDVKM. Deletions cut 8 bases from V and 3 bases from J, with 8 bases between.

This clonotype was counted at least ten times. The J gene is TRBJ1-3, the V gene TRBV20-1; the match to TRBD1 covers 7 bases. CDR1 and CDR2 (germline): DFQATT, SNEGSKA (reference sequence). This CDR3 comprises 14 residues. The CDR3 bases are TGCAGCTTACAAACAGGGGAGGCTGGAAACACCATATATTTT. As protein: CSLQTGEAGNTIYF.

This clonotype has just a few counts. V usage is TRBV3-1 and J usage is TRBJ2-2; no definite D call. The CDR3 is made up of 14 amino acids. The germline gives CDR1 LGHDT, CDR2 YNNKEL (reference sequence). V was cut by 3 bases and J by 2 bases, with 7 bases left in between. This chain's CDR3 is CASSHEPNTGELFF. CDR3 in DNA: TGTGCCAGCAGCCACGAACCTAACACCGGGGAGCTGTTTTTT.

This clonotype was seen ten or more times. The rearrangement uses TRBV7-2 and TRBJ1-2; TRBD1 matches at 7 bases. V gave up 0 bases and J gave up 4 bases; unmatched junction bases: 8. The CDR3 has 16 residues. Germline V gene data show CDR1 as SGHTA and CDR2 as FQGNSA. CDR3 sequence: CASSLAGTATSYGYTF. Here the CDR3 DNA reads TGTGCCAGCAGCTTAGCCGGGACAGCCACTTCCTATGGCTACACCTTC.

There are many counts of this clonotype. The CDR3 region is CAIRGTSGPQETQYF. CDR3 sequence (DNA): TGTGCCATCAGGGGGACTAGCGGACCCCAAGAGACCCAGTACTTC. The chain recombines TRBV10-3 with TRBJ2-5; 11 bases map to TRBD2. V shed 6 bases and J 1 base; nucleotides not matched to a gene: 4. The CDR3 runs 15 residues. CDR1 and CDR2 (germline): ENHRY, SYGVKD.

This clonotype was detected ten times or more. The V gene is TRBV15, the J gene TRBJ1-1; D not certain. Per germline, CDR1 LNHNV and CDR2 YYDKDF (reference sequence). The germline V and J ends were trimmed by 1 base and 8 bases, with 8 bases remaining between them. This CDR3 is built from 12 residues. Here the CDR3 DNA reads TGTGCCACCAGCAGAGTACCGGGGGAAGCTTTCTTT. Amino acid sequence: CATSRVPGEAFF.

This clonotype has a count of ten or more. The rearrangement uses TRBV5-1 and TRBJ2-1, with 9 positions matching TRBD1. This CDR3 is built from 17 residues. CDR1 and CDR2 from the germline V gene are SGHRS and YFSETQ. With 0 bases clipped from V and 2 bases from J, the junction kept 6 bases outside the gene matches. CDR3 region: CASSLATGGAAYNEQFF. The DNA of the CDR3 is TGCGCCAGCAGCTTGGCCACAGGGGGCGCGGCCTACAATGAGCAGTTCTTC.

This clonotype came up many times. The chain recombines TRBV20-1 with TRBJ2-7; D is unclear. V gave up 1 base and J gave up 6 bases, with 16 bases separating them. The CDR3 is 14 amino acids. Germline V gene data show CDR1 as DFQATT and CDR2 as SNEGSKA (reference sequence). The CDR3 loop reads CSARVDNRFGEQYF. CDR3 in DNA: TGCAGTGCTAGAGTTGACAACCGTTTCGGCGAGCAGTACTTC.

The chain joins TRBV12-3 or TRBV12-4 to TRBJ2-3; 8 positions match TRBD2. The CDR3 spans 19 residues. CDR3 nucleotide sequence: TGTACCTTCTGTTTTGGCGGGGGGCCCCGGACAGATAGCACAGATACGCAGTATTTT. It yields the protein CTFCFGGGPRTDSTDTQYF.

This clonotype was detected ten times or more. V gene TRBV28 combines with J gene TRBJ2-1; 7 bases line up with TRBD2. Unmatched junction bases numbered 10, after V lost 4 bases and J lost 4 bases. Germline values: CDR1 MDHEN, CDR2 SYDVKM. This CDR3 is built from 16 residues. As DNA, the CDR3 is TGTGCCAGCAGTTACTCAGCGGCTAGCGGTTACAATGAGCAGTTCTTC. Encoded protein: CASSYSAASGYNEQFF.

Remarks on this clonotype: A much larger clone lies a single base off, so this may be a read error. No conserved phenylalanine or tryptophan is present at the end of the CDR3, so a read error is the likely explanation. The CDR3 region has the DNA TGCGCCAGCAGCCAAGATCGCCTCACCCGCTCCTACGAGCAGTACTCC. It translates to CASSQDRLTRSYEQYS. V gene TRBV4-3 combines with J gene TRBJ2-7, with unresolved D. Germline V gives CDR1 LGHNA, CDR2 YSLEER. The V and J ends lost 0 bases and 0 bases respectively, with 12 bases between them. The CDR3 has 16 residues.

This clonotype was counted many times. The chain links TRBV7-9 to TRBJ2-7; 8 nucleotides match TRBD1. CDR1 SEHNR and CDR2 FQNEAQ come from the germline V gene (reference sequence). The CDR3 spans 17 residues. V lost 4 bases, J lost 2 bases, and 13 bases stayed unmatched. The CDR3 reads CASSSHLGQENPYEQYF. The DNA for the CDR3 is TGTGCCAGCAGCTCTCACCTGGGACAGGAGAATCCCTACGAGCAGTACTTC.

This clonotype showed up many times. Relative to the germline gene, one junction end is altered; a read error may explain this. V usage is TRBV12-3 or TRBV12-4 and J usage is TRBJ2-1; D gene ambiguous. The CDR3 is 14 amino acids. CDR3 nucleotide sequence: TGTGCCAGCAGTTTTGTTAGCTCCTTCAATGAGCAGTTCTTC. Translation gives CASSFVSSFNEQFF.

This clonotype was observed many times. The CDR3 DNA reads as TGTGCCAGCTCAACAGACAGGGGAAACACTGAAGCTTTCTTT. It yields the protein CASSTDRGNTEAFF. V usage is TRBV18 and J usage is TRBJ1-1, with 8 bases matching TRBD1. V was pared by 5 bases and J by 2 bases, with 4 bases of the junction left unmatched. From germline, CDR1 is KGHSH and CDR2 LQKENI. This CDR3 contains 14 residues.